The rows below give T cell receptor beta chains drawn from one sample of a study of CD8+CD57+ T cells in acquired aplastic anemia. TCRdb ran MiXCR on the reads and lists one entry per CDR3 protein. This sample yields 100,000 to 150,000 distinct CDR3 sequences, of which approximately 61% are seen a single time; roughly 32% belongs to the top ten. The sample was sorted CD4+, CD8+, or CD8+CD57+ T cells (not recorded which) from PBMCs. These receptors were collected from a human donor with aplastic anemia. Each CDR3 is given with its conserved first and last residue. The D gene is left open where the match is weak. Clone size is shown for a subset of rows, as once, few, many or a class of expanded clone.

>TRBJ2-7|TRBD2|TRBV7-2|many
TGTGCCAGCAGTCCGGGACTAGCGATTTACGAGCAGTACTTC
CASSPGLAIYEQYF
>TRBJ2-6|NA|TRBV2|many
TGTGCCAGCAGTGAAGGGAAAGGGGCCAACGTCCTGACTTTC
CASSEGKGANVLTF
>TRBJ2-5|TRBD1|TRBV25-1|NA
TGTGCCAGCAGTGAATTGGGGCAGGGGGTCGAGTACTTC
CASSELGQGVEYF
>TRBJ1-1|TRBD1|TRBV15|NA
TGTGCCACCAGCAGGGACAGGGGGACCCAGAACACTGAAGCTTTCTTT
CATSRDRGTQNTEAFF
>TRBJ1-2|TRBD1|TRBV5-6|NA
TGTGCCAGCAGCCGACAGGGGGATGGCTACACCTTC
CASSRQGDGYTF
>TRBJ2-7|NA|TRBV29-1|many
TGCAGCGTTGAAGGAGGTGAACTTAATCCCTACGAGCAGTACTTC
CSVEGGELNPYEQYF
>TRBJ1-2|NA|TRBV29-1|once
TGCAGCGTTGAAGGGACGGGATCGTTTGTCTACACCTTC
CSVEGTGSFVYTF
>TRBJ2-7|TRBD1|TRBV2|NA
TGTGCGGAGGGGCAGGGGGCCGACGAGCAGTACTTC
CAEGQGADEQYF
>TRBJ2-7|TRBD1|TRBV10-3|NA
TGTGCCATCAGTGAATACGGGACAGAGGCCTACGAGCAGTACTTC
CAISEYGTEAYEQYF
>TRBJ2-3|NA|TRBV24-1|few
TGTGCCACCAGTGATCCCGTATTGGATACGCAGTATTTT
CATSDPVLDTQYF
>TRBJ2-4|TRBD2|TRBV19|many
TGTGCCAGTAGTATGGGGGGGGGGGACATTCAGTACTTC
CASSMGGGDIQYF
>TRBJ1-4|TRBD1|TRBV29-1|NA
TGCAGCGTTGAGGACAGGGTAACTGAAAAACTGTTTTTT
CSVEDRVTEKLFF
>TRBJ2-7|NA|TRBV15|NA
TGTGCCACCAGCAGTGTAAGGTACGAGCAGTACTTC
CATSSVRYEQYF
>TRBJ2-2|NA|TRBV4-1|NA
TGCGCCAGCAGCCAAGGGGCAGGAGGGGAGCTGTTTTTT
CASSQGAGGELFF
>TRBJ2-7|NA|TRBV15|NA
TGTGCCACCAGCAGAGATCGGGCAACAAGCTACGAGCAGTACTTC
CATSRDRATSYEQYF
>TRBJ2-1|NA|TRBV11-3|NA
TGTGCCAGCAGCTTAGGGCCGCTCAATGAGCAGTTCTTC
CASSLGPLNEQFF
>TRBJ1-1|NA|TRBV9|NA
TGTGCCAGCAGCCCCGGAGGGGCGAACACTAAAGCTTTCTTT
CASSPGGANTKAFF
>TRBJ2-1|NA|TRBV29-1|NA
TGCAGCGTGGTACCCTCCCTAGCGCCGGAGCAGTTCTTC
CSVVPSLAPEQFF
>TRBJ1-5|NA|TRBV24-1|NA
TGTGCCACCAGTTTAGTAGCGATGGACAATCAGCCCCAGCATTTT
CATSLVAMDNQPQHF
>TRBJ2-1|TRBD2|TRBV12-3/TRBV12-4|once
TGTGCCAGCAGTTTACCGGGACTAGCGGGTACCAATGAGCAGTTCTTC
CASSLPGLAGTNEQFF
>TRBJ2-6|TRBD1|TRBV19|NA
TGTGCCAGTACCCTGGGACAGATCAGTCCTGGGGCCAACGTCCTGACTTTC
CASTLGQISPGANVLTF
>TRBJ2-7|TRBD1|TRBV2|NA
TGTGCCAGCAGTGAGGTTGACAGGGACCCCTACGAGCAGTACTTC
CASSEVDRDPYEQYF
>TRBJ2-3|TRBD2|TRBV10-3|NA
TGTGCCATCAGTGAGGGCGGGAGATCCCGCGATACGCAGTATTTT
CAISEGGRSRDTQYF
>TRBJ2-7|NA|TRBV6-1|many
TGTGCCAGCACCCCCCGGCACAGGGGACTTCGCGACGAGCAGTACTTC
CASTPRHRGLRDEQYF
>TRBJ2-1|NA|TRBV9|once
TGTGCCAGCAGCGTAGAATCGGGGACTGAGCAGTTCTTC
CASSVESGTEQFF
>TRBJ1-3|NA|TRBV19|NA
TGTGCCAGTAGTTTTGGGCTCTCTGGAAACACCATATATTTT
CASSFGLSGNTIYF
>TRBJ2-7|TRBD1|TRBV2|few
TGTGCCAGCAGCGGACAGGCACTCTACGAGCAGTACTTC
CASSGQALYEQYF
>TRBJ2-7|TRBD1|TRBV12-3/TRBV12-4|many
TGTGCCAGCAGTGACCTACCGGGACAGGGTTACGAGCAGTACTTC
CASSDLPGQGYEQYF
>TRBJ2-1|NA|TRBV15|few
TGTGCCACCAGCGGGAGACAGAACAATGAGCAGTTCTTC
CATSGRQNNEQFF
>TRBJ1-5|NA|TRBV24-1|once
TGTGCCATCTCCAGACCTTGGGGCAATCAGCCCCAGCATTTT
CAISRPWGNQPQHF
>TRBJ1-1|TRBD1|TRBV6-5|NA
TGTGCCAGCAGTTACTGGACAGGGAACACTGAAGCTTTCTTT
CASSYWTGNTEAFF
>TRBJ1-6|NA|TRBV20-1|NA
TGCAGTGCTAGAGATCGCCAGCTAGATAATTCACCCCTCCACTTT
CSARDRQLDNSPLHF
>TRBJ2-5|NA|TRBV10-3|NA
TGTGCCATCAGTGAAGAGGGTTTGGCCCAGTACTTC
CAISEEGLAQYF
>TRBJ1-6|TRBD1|TRBV20-1|NA
TGCAGTGCTAAACCGGGACAGGGGGCAAGTAGGTCACCCCTCCACTTT
CSAKPGQGASRSPLHF
>TRBJ1-6|TRBD1|TRBV4-2|NA
TGTGCCAGCAGCCAAAATACACTCGGAACAGGGGGCTCTTATTCACCCCTCCACTTT
CASSQNTLGTGGSYSPLHF
>TRBJ2-7|NA|TRBV29-1|NA
TGCAGCGTTGGTGAGTTAACCTCCTACGAGCAGTACTTC
CSVGELTSYEQYF
>TRBJ1-5|TRBD1|TRBV5-6|many
TGTGCCAGCAGCAAACAGGGGGTGATCAATCAGCCCCAGCATTTT
CASSKQGVINQPQHF
>TRBJ2-7|NA|TRBV15|medium-sized
TGTGCCACCAGTCGCTACCTACCACATGGAGGGACTCCCTACGAGCAGTACTTC
CATSRYLPHGGTPYEQYF
>TRBJ2-7|NA|TRBV20-1|NA
TGCAGTGCTGCCTTACTAGAAGGGGAGCAGTACTTC
CSAALLEGEQYF
>TRBJ1-4|TRBD1|TRBV19|few
TGTGCCAGTAGTAGCGGACAGGCTAATGAAAAGCTGTTTTTT
CASSSGQANEKLFF
>TRBJ2-7|NA|TRBV10-3|NA
TGTGCCAGCACCACACTATCCTCCCTCTACGAGCAGTACTTC
CASTTLSSLYEQYF
>TRBJ2-7|TRBD2|TRBV19|NA
TGTGCCAGTAGTATAGCCCGACTAGCGGGAGCTAGTTACGAGCAGTACTTC
CASSIARLAGASYEQYF
>TRBJ2-7|NA|TRBV4-3|many
TGCGCCAGCAGCCAAGATCTTTATTACGAGCAGTACTTC
CASSQDLYYEQYF
>TRBJ2-3|TRBD2|TRBV24-1|NA
TGTGCCACCAGTGATCGCCTAGCGGGGAGCACAGATACGCAGTATTTT
CATSDRLAGSTDTQYF
>TRBJ2-7|NA|TRBV12-3/TRBV12-4|NA
TGTGCCAGCAGGGCTGGGTTGGGGGACGAGCAGTACTTC
CASRAGLGDEQYF
>TRBJ2-5|NA|TRBV25-1|once
TGTGCCAGCAGTGAACAGGGATCCTTCGGCGAGACCCAGTACTTC
CASSEQGSFGETQYF
>TRBJ2-2|NA|TRBV5-6|many
TGTGCCAGCAGCAATCGATGGTCGAACACCGGGGAGCTGTTTTTT
CASSNRWSNTGELFF
>TRBJ2-7|NA|TRBV28|few
TGTGCCAGCAGCCCCCCGGGACAAGGAAAAAGATACGAGCAGTACTTC
CASSPPGQGKRYEQYF
>TRBJ2-2|TRBD1|TRBV15|NA
TGTGCCACCAGCAGAGCCGGGACAGTATTGACCGGGGAGCTGTTTTTT
CATSRAGTVLTGELFF
>TRBJ2-7|NA|TRBV29-1|NA
TGCAGCATACAGCGGGCCTACGAGCAGTACTTC
CSIQRAYEQYF
>TRBJ2-2|NA|TRBV6-2/TRBV6-3|few
TGTGCCAGCTTTAGTTGGCAGGGAAACACCGGGGAGCTGTTTTTT
CASFSWQGNTGELFF
>TRBJ2-2|TRBD2|TRBV10-3|NA
TGTGCCATCGAGGGACTAAACACCGGGGAGCTGTTTTTT
CAIEGLNTGELFF
>TRBJ1-5|NA|TRBV10-3|few
TGTGCCATCAGTGGGACAGCCAATCAGCCCCAGCATTTT
CAISGTANQPQHF